What follows describes a single TCR beta chain. The antigen remains undetermined. The CDR3 is 18 amino acids. Germline trimming cut 2 bases from V and 2 bases from J; bases unmatched to any gene: 15. The germline gives CDR1 MNHNS, CDR2 SASEGT. These data are taken from a study of cytomegalovirus exposure and HLA in healthy donors. Overall study context: The platform used for the 100 to 150 validation repertoires matched that of the 600 to 800 first-cohort repertoires, a later analysis reported. The study, taken as a whole, reports: Reported performance of the classifier showed diagnosis of cytomegalovirus status with high specificity and sensitivity. Cytomegalovirus-associated status was assigned to some 160 TCR beta chains. TCR clusters originating in the first cohort tended to co-occur in the roughly 120 validation repertoires, according to a later analysis.

Assay: immunoSEQ multiplex PCR; the TCRdb copy retains only in-frame clones and omits some. The profile shows fewer than 250,000 clones, more than 70% of them singletons. This receptor was obtained from a woman aged 18 to 35 in good health and CMV-seronegative. J is TRBJ2-7 and V is TRBV6-1; 7 bases line up with TRBD2. Sequenced material: PBMCs. CDR3 nucleotides: TGTGCCAGCAGTGAAAAGCCTGGCCTAGCGGTTAACACCTACGAGCAGTACTTC. Residues: CASSEKPGLAVNTYEQYF.